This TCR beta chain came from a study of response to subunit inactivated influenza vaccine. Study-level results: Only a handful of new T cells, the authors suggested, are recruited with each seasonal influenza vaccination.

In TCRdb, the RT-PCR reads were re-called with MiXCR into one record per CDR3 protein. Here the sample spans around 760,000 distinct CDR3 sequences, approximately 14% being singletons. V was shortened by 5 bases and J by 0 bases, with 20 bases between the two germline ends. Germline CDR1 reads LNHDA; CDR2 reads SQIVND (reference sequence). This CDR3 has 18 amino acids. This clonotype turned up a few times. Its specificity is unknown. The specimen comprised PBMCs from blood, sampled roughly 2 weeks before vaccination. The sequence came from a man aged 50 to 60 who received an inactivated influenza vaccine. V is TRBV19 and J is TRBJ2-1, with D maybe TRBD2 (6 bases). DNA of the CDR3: TGTGCCAGTAGTCCGGGACTCACGAAGCTGAGCTCCTACAATGAGCAGTTCTTC. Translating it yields CASSPGLTKLSSYNEQFF.